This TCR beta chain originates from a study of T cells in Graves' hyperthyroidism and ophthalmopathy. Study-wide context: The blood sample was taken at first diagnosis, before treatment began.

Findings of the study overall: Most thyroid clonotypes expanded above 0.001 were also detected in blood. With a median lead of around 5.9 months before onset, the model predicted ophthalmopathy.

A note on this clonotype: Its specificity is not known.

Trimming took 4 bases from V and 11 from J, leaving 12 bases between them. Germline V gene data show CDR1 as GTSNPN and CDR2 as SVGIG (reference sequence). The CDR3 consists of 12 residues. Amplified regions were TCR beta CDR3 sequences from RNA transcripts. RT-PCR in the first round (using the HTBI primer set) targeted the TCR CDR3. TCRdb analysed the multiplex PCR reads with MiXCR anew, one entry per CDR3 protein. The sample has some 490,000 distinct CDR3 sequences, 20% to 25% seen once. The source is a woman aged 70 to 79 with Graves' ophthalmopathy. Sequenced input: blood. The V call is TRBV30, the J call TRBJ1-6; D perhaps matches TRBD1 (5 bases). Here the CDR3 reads CAWMWDQPPLHF. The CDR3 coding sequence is TGTGCCTGGATGTGGGACCAACCACCCCTCCACTTT.